This T cell receptor (beta chain) was identified in a study of cytomegalovirus exposure and HLA in healthy donors. In the study overall: Among the 400 or so donors who were genotyped, approximately 83% fell in the genetic ancestry cluster that is associated with self-reported Caucasian donors.

Researchers ran the PCR with 60 Vbeta and 13 Jbeta primers. Assay used: immunoSEQ multiplex PCR; TCRdb lists only in-frame clones, some missing. The sample shows 110,000 to 150,000 clones, roughly three quarters of them seen only once. The CDR3 runs to 16 residues. The germline V gene has CDR1 SGHNT and CDR2 YENEEA. Trimming took 4 bases from V and 1 from J, leaving 16 bases between them. Broader study findings: As was reported, the HLA-A and HLA-B alleles of most subjects were accurately predicted from TCR beta sequences.

A word on this clone: As yet, its antigen is unknown.

The origin of this receptor is a female donor in good health and CMV-seronegative. This chain connects TRBV11-3 to TRBJ1-2, with D maybe TRBD1 (6 bases). Material: PBMCs. The DNA of the CDR3 is TGTGCCAGCAGCTCACAACGGACAGACCGTAACTATGGCTACACCTTC. It yields the protein CASSSQRTDRNYGYTF.